Below are 18 T cell receptor beta chains sequenced from a single sample in a study of metastatic and nonmetastatic thyroid tumors. Using MiXCR, TCRdb reanalyzed the PCR reads. The sample has approximately 21,000 clones, roughly 22% seen once. Among the patients, none had received any treatment before thyroid surgery. Source material: adjacent normal tissue. Source of these receptors: a female donor with papillary thyroid cancer or a benign thyroid nodule (not recorded which). Some clones in this sample may be carry-over from other donors' samples.

This clone came up a few times. The chain recombines TRBV7-9 with TRBJ2-1; D is unclear. The CDR3 loop spans 14 amino acids. V was trimmed by 0 bases and J by 5 bases, leaving 8 bases between them. CDR1 SEHNR and CDR2 FQNEAQ come from the germline V gene (reference sequence). DNA for the CDR3: TGTGCCAGCAGCTTAGCTATGGGGAACAATGAGCAGTTCTTC. Protein sequence: CASSLAMGNNEQFF.

In this sample, this clone is medium-sized (0.01 to 0.1%). This rearrangement joins TRBV20-1 to TRBJ2-1; D is perhaps TRBD1 (6 bases). Trimming left V 6 bases short and J 6 bases short, with 18 bases between. Germline-derived CDR1 and CDR2 are DFQATT and SNEGSKA (reference sequence). CDR3 length equals 14 residues. CDR3 DNA: TGCAGTGCCATTCGAGGGACACTACTCAATGAGCAGTTCTTC. The encoded protein is CSAIRGTLLNEQFF.

This clone is medium-sized (0.01 to 0.1%) within its sample. The chain couples TRBV12-3 or TRBV12-4 to TRBJ2-7; D possibly corresponds to TRBD1 (5 bases). Trimming shortened V by 5 bases and J by 0 bases, and 14 bases separated the two germline ends. The length of the CDR3 is 15 residues. Here the CDR3 reads CASSPRTRSSYEQYF. CDR3 sequence (DNA): TGTGCCAGCAGTCCTCGGACAAGGAGCTCCTACGAGCAGTACTTC.

In its sample, this clone was seen a few times. A read error may produce the germline difference seen at one junction end. J is TRBJ1-5 and V is TRBV24-1; 8 bases are a match to TRBD1. Germline V gives CDR1 KGHDR, CDR2 SFDVKD. The CDR3 is made up of 14 amino acids. The CDR3 is CATSDWDRNKPRHF. The CDR3 DNA is TGTGCCACCAGTGATTGGGACAGGAATAAGCCCCGGCATTTT.

The chain has TRBV4-1 and TRBJ1-1, with a possible D match to TRBD1 (5 bases). Per germline, CDR1 MGHRA and CDR2 YSYEKL. V was clipped by 3 bases and J by 9 bases, with 17 bases between them. CDR3 length: 14 amino acids. CDR3 in amino acids: CASSQKGLSLKAFF. DNA of the CDR3: TGCGCCAGCAGCCAGAAGGGGCTTTCCCTCAAAGCTTTCTTT.

CDR3 sequence: CASRVWYGPNNEQFF. CDR3 coding DNA: TGTGCCAGCAGAGTGTGGTATGGACCAAACAATGAGCAGTTCTTC. The rearrangement joins TRBV6-1 to TRBJ2-1; D is unclear. V was clipped by 6 bases and J by 5 bases, with 17 bases between them. Germline V gives CDR1 MNHNS, CDR2 SASEGT. The CDR3 is 15 residues long.

In its sample, this clone was seen a few times. The chain employs TRBV28 and TRBJ1-2, with D possibly matching TRBD1 (5 bases). V was trimmed by 3 bases and J by 1 base, leaving 6 bases between them. This CDR3 comprises 13 residues. Germline assignment: CDR1 MDHEN and CDR2 SYDVKM. The CDR3: CASSLGVNYGYTF. The CDR3 bases are TGTGCCAGCAGTTTGGGGGTTAACTATGGCTACACCTTC.

This clone qualifies as medium-sized. The chain uses TRBV7-6 and TRBJ2-7; no clear D gene. The ends were cut back, 5 bases at V and 1 base at J, with 12 bases in the middle. The germline CDR1 and CDR2 sequences are SGHVS and FNYEAQ. This CDR3 comprises 14 residues. CDR3 loop: CASSPRTGSYEQYF. DNA of the CDR3: TGTGCCAGCAGCCCACGCACTGGGTCCTACGAGCAGTACTTC. Drawing the rest from reference TRBV7-6 and TRBJ2-7, the complete variable domain is GAGVSQSPRYKVTKRGQDVALRCDPISGHVSLYWYRQALGQGPEFLTYFNYEAQQDKSGLPNDRFSAERPEGSISTLTIQRTEQRDSAMYRCASSPRTGSYEQYFGPGTRLTVT.

V gene TRBV7-2 combines with J gene TRBJ2-7, with D hard to call. The length of the CDR3 is 15 residues. Deletions cut 1 base from V and 2 bases from J, with 12 bases between. Per germline, CDR1 SGHTA and CDR2 FQGNSA. In DNA, the CDR3 is TGTGCCAGCAGCTTAGAGTACACAGACGCCTACGAGCAGTACTTC. It encodes CASSLEYTDAYEQYF.

V and J are TRBV15 and TRBJ2-7, with 7 bases lining up with TRBD2. Losses at the gene ends were 6 bases for V and 6 bases for J; bases not matched to a gene: 11. CDR1 is LNHNV, CDR2 YYDKDF, per germline (reference sequence). The CDR3 is 14 residues long. The CDR3: CATSPVRWGGEQYF. The CDR3 nucleotides read TGTGCCACCAGTCCCGTTAGATGGGGGGGCGAGCAGTACTTC.

Within the sample, this clone is medium-sized. The chain combines TRBV20-1 with TRBJ2-7, with TRBD1 as a possible D gene (6 bases). The CDR3 has 12 residues. In germline, CDR1 is DFQATT, CDR2 SNEGSKA (reference sequence). V lost 6 bases, J lost 6 bases, and 15 bases lay in between. CDR3 loop: CSARKVGGEQYF. For the CDR3, the DNA is TGCAGTGCAAGAAAAGTAGGGGGCGAGCAGTACTTC.

By share, this clone ranks as medium-sized. The rearrangement links TRBV2 to TRBJ2-3; 7 nucleotides match TRBD2. Germline trimming cut 1 base from V and 1 base from J; bases unmatched to any gene: 2. Per the germline V gene, CDR1 is SNHLY and CDR2 is FYNNEI. CDR3 length: 15 amino acids. For the CDR3, the DNA is TGTGCCAGCAGTGAAGGGGCGGGGGGCACAGATACGCAGTATTTT. This gives the protein CASSEGAGGTDTQYF.

The V gene is TRBV5-1, the J gene TRBJ1-1; D uncertain. Germline CDR1 and CDR2: SGHRS and YFSETQ. The CDR3 runs 14 residues. V was shortened by 0 bases and J by 7 bases, with 13 bases between the two germline ends. The CDR3: CASSLGYPTCEAFF. The CDR3 region has the DNA TGCGCCAGCAGCTTGGGGTACCCGACGTGTGAAGCTTTCTTT.

The chain combines TRBV5-1 with TRBJ2-7, with D perhaps matching TRBD1 (6 bases). Looked up from germline, CDR1 is SGHRS and CDR2 is YFSETQ. This CDR3 contains 14 residues. The V end was cut by 4 bases, the J end by 3 bases, with 14 bases between. The CDR3 nucleotides read TGCGCCAGCAGCCTAAGGGACACTTTCTACGAGCAGTACTTC. Its protein product is CASSLRDTFYEQYF.

The chain employs TRBV20-1 and TRBJ1-1, with 10 bases fitting TRBD1. The CDR3 spans 14 residues. The junction had 6 bases not matched to a gene; V was cut back by 3 bases and J by 5 bases. From germline, CDR1 is DFQATT and CDR2 SNEGSKA (reference sequence). The CDR3 region is CSASRDRGRTEAFF. CDR3 DNA sequence: TGCAGTGCTAGCAGGGACAGGGGAAGAACTGAAGCTTTCTTT.

This clone was counted between two and nine times. The V and J genes are TRBV20-1 and TRBJ1-1; D may be TRBD1 (5 bases). Germline V gene lookup returns CDR1 DFQATT and CDR2 SNEGSKA (reference sequence). The CDR3 runs 15 residues. Trimming stripped 5 bases from V and 4 bases from J, with 20 bases between. The DNA for the CDR3 is TGCAGTGCTGCTCAAGGTGGGGGGACGAGCACTGAAGCTTTCTTT. Protein product: CSAAQGGGTSTEAFF.

The rearrangement links TRBV27 to TRBJ1-5, with 10 bases lining up with TRBD1. CDR3 length: 15 residues. V lost 5 bases to trimming and J lost 0 bases; unmatched junction nucleotides: 1. Germline CDR1 reads MNHEY; CDR2 reads SMNVEV (reference sequence). CDR3 residues: CASSRTGGSNQPQHF. The CDR3, as DNA: TGTGCCAGCAGTCGGACAGGGGGTAGCAATCAGCCCCAGCATTTT.

V and J are TRBV30 and TRBJ1-5; 9 bases are a match to TRBD1. Trimming cost V 0 bases and J 4 bases; bases outside gene matches: 4. CDR1 is GTSNPN and CDR2 is SVGIG in the germline V gene (reference sequence). CDR3 length equals 15 residues. CDR3 protein: CAWSVQGAPNQPQHF. CDR3 sequence (DNA): TGTGCCTGGAGTGTACAGGGGGCCCCGAATCAGCCCCAGCATTTT.